These T cell receptor beta chains were read from a single sample in a study of T-cell reconstitution after alpha-beta-depleted transplantation in children. One entry per CDR3 protein results from TCRdb running MiXCR on the PCR reads. The sample yields about 540,000 distinct CDR3 sequences, more than 20% seen once. Source: PBMCs, taken before TCRalphabeta/CD19-depleted stem cell transplant. The receptor set was obtained from a boy younger than two with Wiskott-Aldrich syndrome, due to receive a stem cell transplant. Both conserved end residues are part of each CDR3. Each record gives: clone size, D gene, V gene, J gene, CDR3 DNA, CDR3 protein. D genes are given only for firm matches. The size field is filled for only some rows; it gives once, few, many or a size class.

NA,NA,TRBV6-1,TRBJ2-7,TGTGCCAGCAGTGAATGGGTTACGTCGACGGCGGCCTACGAGCAGTACTTC,CASSEWVTSTAAYEQYF
few,TRBD2,TRBV20-1,TRBJ2-1,TGCAGTGCTCGTAATCCGGGAGGAAGGTCCTACAATGAGCAGTTCTTC,CSARNPGGRSYNEQFF
NA,TRBD2,TRBV27,TRBJ2-7,TGTGCCAGCAGTCCACTACTAGCGGGAGGTCCAGGCGAGCAGTACTTC,CASSPLLAGGPGEQYF
NA,NA,TRBV4-2,TRBJ2-1,TGTGCCAGCAGCCAAGATCGTCCCTACAATGAGCAGTTCTTC,CASSQDRPYNEQFF
NA,NA,TRBV20-1,TRBJ2-3,TGCAGTGCTAGAGCGAGGGTTTCGGGCCCAGATACGCAGTATTTT,CSARARVSGPDTQYF
few,NA,TRBV5-1,TRBJ2-6,TGCGCCAGCAGCTTGGCTATCTTCACTGGGGCCAACGTCCTGACTTTC,CASSLAIFTGANVLTF
few,TRBD1,TRBV5-6,TRBJ1-4,TGTGCCAGCAGCTTAGGGACAGTCGGGCTGTTTTTT,CASSLGTVGLFF
NA,NA,TRBV5-1,TRBJ2-1,TGCGCCAGCAGCTTGATTGGTGACCGGTCCAATGAGCAGTTCTTC,CASSLIGDRSNEQFF
few,NA,TRBV7-2,TRBJ2-7,TGTGCCAGCAGCTTAACGACGACCGCTGGTGAGCAGTACTTC,CASSLTTTAGEQYF
few,NA,TRBV7-2,TRBJ2-1,TGTGCCAGCAGCTACGGCCCGAGCTCCTACAATGAGCAGTTCTTC,CASSYGPSSYNEQFF
NA,NA,TRBV20-1,TRBJ2-2,TGCAGTGGGAGGCGTCTCCGTAACACCGGGGAGCTGTTTTTT,CSGRRLRNTGELFF
NA,TRBD2,TRBV7-8,TRBJ2-7,TGTGCCAGCAGCGACCCGGGACTAGCGGGAGAAGCCTACGAGCAGTACTTC,CASSDPGLAGEAYEQYF
NA,TRBD1,TRBV5-1,TRBJ1-4,TGCGCCAGCAGGTGGACAGGAGGAGATGAAAAACTGTTTTTT,CASRWTGGDEKLFF
NA,NA,TRBV11-2,TRBJ2-1,TGTGCCAGCAGGCACCTGTGGGGCAATGAGCAGTTCTTC,CASRHLWGNEQFF
NA,TRBD2,TRBV5-1,TRBJ2-5,TGCGCCAGCAGCTTGGAAATAGCGGGAGGCGTGGTGCCCCAGTACTTC,CASSLEIAGGVVPQYF
few,TRBD1,TRBV12-3/TRBV12-4,TRBJ1-3,TGTGCCAGCAGTCGGACAGGGGACTCTGGAAACACCATATATTTT,CASSRTGDSGNTIYF
few,NA,TRBV25-1,TRBJ1-3,TGTGCCAGCAGTGTGACAGGCTCTGGAAACACCATATATTTT,CASSVTGSGNTIYF
NA,NA,TRBV20-1,TRBJ2-4,TGCAGTGCTAGTCGCCGGAGCGCGAACATTCAGTACTTC,CSASRRSANIQYF
NA,TRBD2,TRBV9,TRBJ2-2,TGTGCCAGCAGCGTAACTAGCGGGGGGAACACCGGGGAGCTGTTTTTT,CASSVTSGGNTGELFF
NA,TRBD2,TRBV5-1,TRBJ2-3,TGCGCCAGCAGCAGAAGCGGGAGTCGGAACACAGATACGCAGTATTTT,CASSRSGSRNTDTQYF
few,NA,TRBV10-3,TRBJ1-6,TGTGCCATCAGTGGGTCGTCGGTTCGAGGTTCACCCCTCCACTTT,CAISGSSVRGSPLHF
NA,NA,TRBV29-1,TRBJ2-1,TGCAGCTACAACATGGGCTTTGCGGGAAGGAATGAGCAGTTCTTC,CSYNMGFAGRNEQFF
NA,NA,TRBV12-3/TRBV12-4,TRBJ2-2,TGTGCCAGCATCATAGGGGACCCCTTTTCCCCGAACACCGGGGAGCTGTTTTTT,CASIIGDPFSPNTGELFF
NA,NA,TRBV20-1,TRBJ1-2,TGCAGTGCTAGCCCTACAGGGATCTATGGCTACACCTTC,CSASPTGIYGYTF
NA,NA,TRBV9,TRBJ2-5,TGTGCCAGCAGCACGGGACGGGGCGCGTCGGAGACCCAGTACTTC,CASSTGRGASETQYF
NA,NA,TRBV10-1,TRBJ2-1,TGCGCCAGCAGTGAGCAGCGGAGCTACAATGAGCAGTTCTTC,CASSEQRSYNEQFF
few,TRBD2,TRBV12-3/TRBV12-4,TRBJ2-1,TGTGCCAGCAGTTTCTACACTAGCGGGAGAGGAGATGAGCAGTTCTTC,CASSFYTSGRGDEQFF
few,TRBD2,TRBV15,TRBJ2-2,TGTGCCACCAGCAGAAGGGCGGGAGCAGGGACCGGGGAGCTGTTTTTT,CATSRRAGAGTGELFF
NA,NA,TRBV10-2,TRBJ2-7,TGCGCCAGCAGTGACCCTGGACTAACCTACGAGCAGTACTTC,CASSDPGLTYEQYF
NA,TRBD2,TRBV28,TRBJ2-7,TGTGCCAGCAGCCGAGGACGGGGACTAGCGGGATACTTC,CASSRGRGLAGYF
few,NA,TRBV6-6,TRBJ1-2,TGTGCCAGCACCGGGACGTTTGGCTACACCTTC,CASTGTFGYTF
few,NA,TRBV24-1,TRBJ2-1,TGTGCCACCAGTGACCCCGCGAGTGAGCAGTTCTTC,CATSDPASEQFF
few,NA,TRBV7-2,TRBJ2-1,TGTGCCAGCACTTTGGGGACTGCCTACAATGAGCAGTTCTTC,CASTLGTAYNEQFF
few,TRBD1,TRBV7-9,TRBJ2-7,TGTGCCAGCAGCTTAGGTCCTCCGGGACAGGGGTACGAGCAGTACTTC,CASSLGPPGQGYEQYF
NA,NA,TRBV20-1,TRBJ2-2,TGCAGTGCTATCTCGGGGGCGAACACCGGGGAGCTGTTTTTT,CSAISGANTGELFF
NA,TRBD2,TRBV7-8,TRBJ2-7,TGTGCCAGCAGCTTAGTCCGCCTAGCGGGAGTCAACGAGCAGTACTTC,CASSLVRLAGVNEQYF
NA,TRBD1,TRBV7-3,TRBJ2-2,TGTGCCAGCAGCTCAAGTTCCGGGACAGGGTCCACCGGGGAGCTGTTTTTT,CASSSSSGTGSTGELFF
few,TRBD1,TRBV10-3,TRBJ2-7,TGTGCCATCACTAAACAGGACAGGGGGCTAGGCGAGCAGTACTTC,CAITKQDRGLGEQYF
NA,NA,TRBV7-2,TRBJ1-5,TGTGCCAGCAGCCTGCGACAGATTCAGCCCCAGCATTTT,CASSLRQIQPQHF
few,TRBD1,TRBV28,TRBJ2-1,TGTGCCAGCAGTTTAATACAGGGGGCGAATGAGCAGTTCTTC,CASSLIQGANEQFF
few,TRBD1,TRBV5-6,TRBJ2-7,TGTGCCAGCAGCCAGACAGGGGGCGAAGACGAGCAGTACTTC,CASSQTGGEDEQYF
NA,TRBD2,TRBV28,TRBJ2-4,TGTGCCAGCAGTGGGACTAGCGGGAGTGTGGCGGCGGCCAAAAACATTCAGTACTTC,CASSGTSGSVAAAKNIQYF
NA,NA,TRBV5-1,TRBJ1-1,TGCGCCAGCAGCTTGGTGGGGTTATTACCGAACACTGAAGCTTTCTTT,CASSLVGLLPNTEAFF
NA,TRBD1,TRBV7-9,TRBJ2-7,TGTGCCAGCAGCTTAGAATCCGGGACAGGGATCTACGAGCAGTACTTC,CASSLESGTGIYEQYF
few,NA,TRBV12-3/TRBV12-4,TRBJ1-2,TGTGCCAGCAGTTCAGGGGCTTGGGGCTATGGCTACACCTTC,CASSSGAWGYGYTF
few,TRBD2,TRBV20-1,TRBJ2-7,TGCAGTGCTAGAGTGTCGACTAGCGGAAATTACGAGCAGTACTTC,CSARVSTSGNYEQYF
NA,NA,TRBV5-1,TRBJ2-1,TGCGCCAGCAGCTTAGGACGAGCGACCCTGGACAATGAGCAGTTCTTC,CASSLGRATLDNEQFF
few,NA,TRBV2,TRBJ2-1,TGTGCCAGCAGTGAAAGGGCGGGGCCCTACAATGAGCAGTTCTTC,CASSERAGPYNEQFF
NA,TRBD1,TRBV5-1,TRBJ2-3,TGCGCCAGCAGCTCCTGGGGCGGACAGGGATTAGACTTGGATACGCAGTATTTT,CASSSWGGQGLDLDTQYF
few,TRBD1,TRBV7-9,TRBJ1-6,TGTGCCAGCAGCCCAGGACAGGGGGTTTCACCCCTCCACTTT,CASSPGQGVSPLHF